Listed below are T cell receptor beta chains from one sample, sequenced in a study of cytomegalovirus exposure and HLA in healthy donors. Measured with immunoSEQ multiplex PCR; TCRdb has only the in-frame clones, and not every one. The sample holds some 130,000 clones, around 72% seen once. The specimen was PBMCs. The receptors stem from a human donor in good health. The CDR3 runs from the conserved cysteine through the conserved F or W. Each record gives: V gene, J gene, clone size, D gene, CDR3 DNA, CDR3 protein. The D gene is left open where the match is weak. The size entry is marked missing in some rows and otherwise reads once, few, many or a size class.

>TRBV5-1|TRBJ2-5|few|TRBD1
TGCGCCAGCAGCGTCGGACAGGGGAGACTGAGCCAGTACTTC
CASSVGQGRLSQYF
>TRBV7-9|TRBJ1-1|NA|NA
TGTGCCAGCAGCTTAGCGGGAGCGGGTACGGGAGGAGCTTTCTTT
CASSLAGAGTGGAFF
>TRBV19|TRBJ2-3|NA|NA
TGTGCCAGTAGCGAGGTCCTAAGTAGCACAGATACGCAGTATTTT
CASSEVLSSTDTQYF
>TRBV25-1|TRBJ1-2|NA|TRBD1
TGTGCCGGAGGTAGTCCAGGGACAGTTGTTCGTCGGCTCTATGGCTACACCTTC
CAGGSPGTVVRRLYGYTF
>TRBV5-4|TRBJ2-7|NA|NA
TGTGCCAGCAGCTGGGGCCACGAGCAGTACTTC
CASSWGHEQYF
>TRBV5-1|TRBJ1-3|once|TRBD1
TGCGCCAGCAGCCCCGGGACAGCTGGAAACACCATATATTTT
CASSPGTAGNTIYF
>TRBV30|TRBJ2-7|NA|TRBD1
TGTGCCTCGTCGGACAGGGGGAATCTCTACGAGCAGTACTTC
CASSDRGNLYEQYF
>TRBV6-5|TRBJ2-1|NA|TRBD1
TGTGCCAGCACCCGACAGGGTAATAATGAGCAGTTCTTC
CASTRQGNNEQFF
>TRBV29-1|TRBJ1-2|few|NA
TGCAGCGTTGAAGAGCACGGGGGAAACTATGGCTACACCTTC
CSVEEHGGNYGYTF
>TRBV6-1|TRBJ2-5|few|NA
TGTGCCAGCAGTGAGAGGGAGACCCAGTACTTC
CASSERETQYF